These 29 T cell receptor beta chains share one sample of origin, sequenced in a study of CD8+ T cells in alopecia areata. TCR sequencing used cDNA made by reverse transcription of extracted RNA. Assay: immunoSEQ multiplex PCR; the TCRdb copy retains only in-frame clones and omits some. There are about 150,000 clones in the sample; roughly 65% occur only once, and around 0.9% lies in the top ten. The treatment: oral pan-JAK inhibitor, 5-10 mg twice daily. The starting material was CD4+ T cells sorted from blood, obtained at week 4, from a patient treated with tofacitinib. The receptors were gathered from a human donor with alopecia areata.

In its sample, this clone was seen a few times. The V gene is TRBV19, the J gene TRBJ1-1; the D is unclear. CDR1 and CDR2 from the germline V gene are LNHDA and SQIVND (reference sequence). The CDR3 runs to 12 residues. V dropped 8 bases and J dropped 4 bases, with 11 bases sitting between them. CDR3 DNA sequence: TGTGCCAGTGGGGTCTTTGGCACTGAAGCTTTCTTT. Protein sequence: CASGVFGTEAFF.

As DNA, the CDR3 is TGTGCCAGCAGTGAATGGCGGCGGACCTACAATGAGCAGTTCTTC. Translating it yields CASSEWRRTYNEQFF. The chain is built from TRBV25-1 and TRBJ2-1; D gene ambiguous. This CDR3 comprises 15 residues. Germline V gene sequence: CDR1 MGHDK, CDR2 SYGVNS. V shed 1 base and J shed 2 bases, with 9 bases lying between them.

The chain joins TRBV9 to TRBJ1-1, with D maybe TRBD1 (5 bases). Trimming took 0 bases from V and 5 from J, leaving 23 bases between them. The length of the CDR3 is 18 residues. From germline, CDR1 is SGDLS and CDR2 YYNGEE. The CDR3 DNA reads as TGTGCCAGCAGCGTAGGGGCCGGGACGGGGGAGCGGAGGACTGAAGCTTTCTTT. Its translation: CASSVGAGTGERRTEAFF.

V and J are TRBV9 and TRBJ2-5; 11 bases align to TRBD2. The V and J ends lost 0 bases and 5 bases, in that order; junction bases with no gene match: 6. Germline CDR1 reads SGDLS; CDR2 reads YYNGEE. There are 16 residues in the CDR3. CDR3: CASSVGSGGAQETQYF. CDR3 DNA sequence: TGTGCCAGCAGCGTAGGTAGCGGGGGGGCCCAGGAGACCCAGTACTTC.

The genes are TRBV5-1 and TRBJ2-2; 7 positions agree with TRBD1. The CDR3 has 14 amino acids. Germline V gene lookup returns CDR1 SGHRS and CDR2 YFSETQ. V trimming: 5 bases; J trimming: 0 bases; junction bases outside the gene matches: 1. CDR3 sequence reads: CASRDRPNTGELFF. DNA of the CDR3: TGCGCCAGCAGGGACAGGCCGAACACCGGGGAGCTGTTTTTT.

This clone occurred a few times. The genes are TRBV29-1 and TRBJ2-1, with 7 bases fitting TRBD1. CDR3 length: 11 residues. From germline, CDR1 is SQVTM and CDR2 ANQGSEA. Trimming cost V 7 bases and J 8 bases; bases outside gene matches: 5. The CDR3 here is CSATGIDEQFF. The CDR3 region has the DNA TGCAGCGCGACAGGGATCGATGAGCAGTTCTTC.

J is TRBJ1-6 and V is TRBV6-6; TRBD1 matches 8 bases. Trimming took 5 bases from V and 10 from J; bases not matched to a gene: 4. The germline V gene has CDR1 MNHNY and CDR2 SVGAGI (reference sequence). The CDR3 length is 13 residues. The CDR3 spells CASSTRQGSPLHF. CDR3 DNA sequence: TGTGCCAGCAGTACCCGACAGGGGTCACCCCTCCACTTT.

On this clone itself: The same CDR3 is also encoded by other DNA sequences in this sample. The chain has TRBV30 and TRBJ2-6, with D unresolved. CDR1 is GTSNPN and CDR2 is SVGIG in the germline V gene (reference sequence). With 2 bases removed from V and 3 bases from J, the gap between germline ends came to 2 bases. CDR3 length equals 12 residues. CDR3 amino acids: CAWSSGANVLTF. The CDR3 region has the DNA TGTGCCTGGAGTAGTGGGGCCAACGTCCTGACTTTC. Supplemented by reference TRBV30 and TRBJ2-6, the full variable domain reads SQTIHQWPATLVQPVGSPLSLECTVEGTSNPNLYWYRQAAGRGLQLLFYSVGIGQISSEVPQNLSASRPQDRQFILSSKKLLLSDSGFYLCAWSSGANVLTFGAGSRLTVL.

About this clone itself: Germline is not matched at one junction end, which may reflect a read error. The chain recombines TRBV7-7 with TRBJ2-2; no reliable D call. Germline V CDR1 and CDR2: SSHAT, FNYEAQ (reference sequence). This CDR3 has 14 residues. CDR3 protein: CASSLYANTGELFF. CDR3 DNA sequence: TGTGCTAGCAGCTTATACGCGAACACCGGGGAGCTGTTTTTT.

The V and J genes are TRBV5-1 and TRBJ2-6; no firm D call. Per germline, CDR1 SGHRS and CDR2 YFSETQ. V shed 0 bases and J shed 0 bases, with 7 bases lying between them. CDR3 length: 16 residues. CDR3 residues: CASSLDAISGANVLTF. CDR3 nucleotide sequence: TGCGCCAGCAGCTTGGACGCGATCTCTGGGGCCAACGTCCTGACTTTC.

In nucleotides, the CDR3 is TGTGCCTGGACGCGGCGGCTCAAAGGCTACACCTTC. Encoded protein: CAWTRRLKGYTF. The genes are TRBV30 and TRBJ1-2; D remains ambiguous. Trimming left V 4 bases short and J 8 bases short, with 14 bases between. The CDR3 sequence is 12 residues long. The V gene's germline CDR1 is GTSNPN and CDR2 SVGIG (reference sequence).

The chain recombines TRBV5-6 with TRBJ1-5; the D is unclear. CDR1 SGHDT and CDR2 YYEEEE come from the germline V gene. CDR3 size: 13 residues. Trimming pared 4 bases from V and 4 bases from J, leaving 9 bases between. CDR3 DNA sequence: TGTGCCAGCAGCCTCCAGGAGAATCAGCCCCAGCATTTT. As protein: CASSLQENQPQHF. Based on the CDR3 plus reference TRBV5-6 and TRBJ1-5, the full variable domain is DAGVTQSPTHLIKTRGQQVTLRCSPKSGHDTVSWYQQALGQGPQFIFQYYEEEERQRGNFPDRFSGHQFPNYSSELNVNALLLGDSALYLCASSLQENQPQHFGDGTRLSIL.

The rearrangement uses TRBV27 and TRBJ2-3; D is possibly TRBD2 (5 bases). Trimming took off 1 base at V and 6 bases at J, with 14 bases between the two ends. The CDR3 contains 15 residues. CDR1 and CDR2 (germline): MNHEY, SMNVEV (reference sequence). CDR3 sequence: CASSLFPPRGDTQYF. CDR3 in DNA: TGTGCCAGCAGTTTATTCCCCCCCCGCGGGGATACGCAGTATTTT.

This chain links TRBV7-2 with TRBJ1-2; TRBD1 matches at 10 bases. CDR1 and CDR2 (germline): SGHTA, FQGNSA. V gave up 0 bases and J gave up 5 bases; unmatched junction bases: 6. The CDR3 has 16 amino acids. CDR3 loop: CASSLAQTGGAYGYTF. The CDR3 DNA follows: TGTGCCAGCAGCTTAGCGCAGACAGGGGGCGCATATGGCTACACCTTC.

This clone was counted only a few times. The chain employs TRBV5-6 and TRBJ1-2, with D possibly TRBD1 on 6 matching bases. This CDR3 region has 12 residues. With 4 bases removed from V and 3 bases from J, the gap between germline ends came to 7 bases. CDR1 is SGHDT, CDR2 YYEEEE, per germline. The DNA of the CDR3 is TGTGCCAGCAGCCCAGGGGACTATGGCTACACCTTC. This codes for CASSPGDYGYTF.

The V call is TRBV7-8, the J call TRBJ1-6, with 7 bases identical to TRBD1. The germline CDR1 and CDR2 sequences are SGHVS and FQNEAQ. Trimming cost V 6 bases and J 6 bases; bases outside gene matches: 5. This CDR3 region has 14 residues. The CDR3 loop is CASRPQGGNSPLHF. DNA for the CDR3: TGTGCCAGCAGGCCGCAGGGGGGTAATTCACCCCTCCACTTT.

The DNA for the CDR3 is TGCAGCGTTGAGGGGCAGGGTCATTCACCCCTCCACTTT. Translating gives CSVEGQGHSPLHF. The V gene is TRBV29-1, the J gene TRBJ1-6; possibly TRBD1 for D (5 bases). Looked up from germline, CDR1 is SQVTM and CDR2 is ANQGSEA. The CDR3 sequence is 13 residues long. V was cut by 3 bases and J by 8 bases, with 11 bases left in between.

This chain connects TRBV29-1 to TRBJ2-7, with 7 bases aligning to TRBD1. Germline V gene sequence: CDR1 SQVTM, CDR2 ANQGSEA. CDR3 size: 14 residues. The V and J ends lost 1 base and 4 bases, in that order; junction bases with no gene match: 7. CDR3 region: CSVEGVQGRYEQYF. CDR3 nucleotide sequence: TGCAGCGTTGAAGGGGTACAGGGGCGATACGAGCAGTACTTC.

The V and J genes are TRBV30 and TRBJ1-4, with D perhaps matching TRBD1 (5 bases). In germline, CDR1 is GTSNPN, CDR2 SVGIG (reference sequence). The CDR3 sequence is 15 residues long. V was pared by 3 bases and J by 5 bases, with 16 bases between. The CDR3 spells CAWRGAGTGNEKLFF. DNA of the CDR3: TGTGCCTGGAGGGGAGCCGGGACGGGGAATGAAAAACTGTTTTTT.

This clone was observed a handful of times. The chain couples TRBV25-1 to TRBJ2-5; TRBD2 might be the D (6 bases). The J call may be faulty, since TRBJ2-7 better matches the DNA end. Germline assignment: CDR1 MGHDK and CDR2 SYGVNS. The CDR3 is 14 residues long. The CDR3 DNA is TGTGCCAGCAGTGAACCGGGGGAGACCTACGAGCAGTACTTC. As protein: CASSEPGETYEQYF.

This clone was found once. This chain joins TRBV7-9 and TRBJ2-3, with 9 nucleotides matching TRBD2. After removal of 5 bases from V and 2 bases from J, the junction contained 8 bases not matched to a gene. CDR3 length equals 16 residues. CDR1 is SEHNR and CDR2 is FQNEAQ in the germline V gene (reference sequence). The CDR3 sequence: CASSPVAGAITDTQYF. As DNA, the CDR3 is TGTGCCAGCAGCCCGGTAGCGGGAGCTATCACAGATACGCAGTATTTT.

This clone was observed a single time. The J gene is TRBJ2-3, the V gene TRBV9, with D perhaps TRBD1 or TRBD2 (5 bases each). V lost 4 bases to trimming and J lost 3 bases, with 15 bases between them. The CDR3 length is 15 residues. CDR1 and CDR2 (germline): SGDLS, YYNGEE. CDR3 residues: CASSRDSQRTDTQYF. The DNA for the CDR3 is TGTGCCAGCAGCCGAGACAGTCAGCGGACAGATACGCAGTATTTT.

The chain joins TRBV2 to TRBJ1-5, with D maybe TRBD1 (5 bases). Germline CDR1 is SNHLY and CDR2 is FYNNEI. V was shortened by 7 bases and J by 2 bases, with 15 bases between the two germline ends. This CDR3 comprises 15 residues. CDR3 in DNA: TGTGCCAGCAAGCGGGGAGGGGTTGGCAATCAGCCCCAGCATTTT. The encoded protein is CASKRGGVGNQPQHF.

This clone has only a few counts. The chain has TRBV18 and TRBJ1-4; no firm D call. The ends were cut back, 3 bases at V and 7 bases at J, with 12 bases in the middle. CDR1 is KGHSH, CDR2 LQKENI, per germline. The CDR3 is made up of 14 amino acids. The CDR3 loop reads CASSPSGNGEKLFF. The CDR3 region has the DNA TGTGCCAGCTCACCTTCGGGGAATGGTGAAAAACTGTTTTTT.

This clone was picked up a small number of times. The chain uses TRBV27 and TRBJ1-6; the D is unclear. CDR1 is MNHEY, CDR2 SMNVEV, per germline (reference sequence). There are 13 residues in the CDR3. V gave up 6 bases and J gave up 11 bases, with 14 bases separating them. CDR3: CASRPRDRTPLHF. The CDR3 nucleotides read TGTGCCAGCAGGCCAAGGGATAGGACACCCCTCCACTTT.

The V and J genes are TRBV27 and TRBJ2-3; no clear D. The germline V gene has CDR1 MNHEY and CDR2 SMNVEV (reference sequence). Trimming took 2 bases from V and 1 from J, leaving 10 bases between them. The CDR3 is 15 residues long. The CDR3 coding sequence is TGTGCCAGCAGTTTACTTGGGGTTGGCACAGATACGCAGTATTTT. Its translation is CASSLLGVGTDTQYF.

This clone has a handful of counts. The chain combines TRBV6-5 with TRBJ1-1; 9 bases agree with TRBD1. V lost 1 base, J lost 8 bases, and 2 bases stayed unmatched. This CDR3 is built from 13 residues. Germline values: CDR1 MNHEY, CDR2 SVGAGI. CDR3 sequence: CASSYFGTGEAFF. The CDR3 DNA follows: TGTGCCAGCAGTTACTTCGGGACAGGGGAAGCTTTCTTT.

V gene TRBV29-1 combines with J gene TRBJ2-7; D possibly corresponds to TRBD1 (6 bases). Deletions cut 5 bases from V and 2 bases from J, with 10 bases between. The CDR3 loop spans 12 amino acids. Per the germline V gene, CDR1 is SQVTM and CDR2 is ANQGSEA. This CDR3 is CSVITGTYEQYF. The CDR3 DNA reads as TGCAGCGTTATTACAGGGACCTACGAGCAGTACTTC.

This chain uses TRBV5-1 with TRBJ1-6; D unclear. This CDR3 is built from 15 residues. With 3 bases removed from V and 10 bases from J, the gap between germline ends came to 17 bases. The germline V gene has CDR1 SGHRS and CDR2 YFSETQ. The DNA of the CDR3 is TGCGCCAGCAGCTCGGACGCGGGCGCTTGGTCACCCCTCCACTTT. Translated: CASSSDAGAWSPLHF.